The entry that follows covers one T cell receptor beta chain sequence. The data were taken from a study of cytomegalovirus exposure and HLA in healthy donors. TCRdb keeps only in-frame clones here, not all; method: immunoSEQ multiplex PCR. The sample carries fewer than 200,000 clones, approximately 90% recorded once. V was cut by 6 bases and J by 1 base, with 16 bases left in between. The CDR3 covers 16 residues. Germline-derived CDR1 and CDR2 are SGHVS and FQNEAQ. This clonotype originated in a woman between 25 and 40 years old in good health and CMV-seronegative. Sequences were obtained from PBMCs. The chain uses TRBV7-8 and TRBJ1-3; weak D call: TRBD1 (5 bases). CDR3 loop: CASSGGGPSSGNTIYF. The CDR3 DNA reads TGTGCCAGCAGTGGGGGGGGTCCCAGTTCTGGAAACACCATATATTTT.